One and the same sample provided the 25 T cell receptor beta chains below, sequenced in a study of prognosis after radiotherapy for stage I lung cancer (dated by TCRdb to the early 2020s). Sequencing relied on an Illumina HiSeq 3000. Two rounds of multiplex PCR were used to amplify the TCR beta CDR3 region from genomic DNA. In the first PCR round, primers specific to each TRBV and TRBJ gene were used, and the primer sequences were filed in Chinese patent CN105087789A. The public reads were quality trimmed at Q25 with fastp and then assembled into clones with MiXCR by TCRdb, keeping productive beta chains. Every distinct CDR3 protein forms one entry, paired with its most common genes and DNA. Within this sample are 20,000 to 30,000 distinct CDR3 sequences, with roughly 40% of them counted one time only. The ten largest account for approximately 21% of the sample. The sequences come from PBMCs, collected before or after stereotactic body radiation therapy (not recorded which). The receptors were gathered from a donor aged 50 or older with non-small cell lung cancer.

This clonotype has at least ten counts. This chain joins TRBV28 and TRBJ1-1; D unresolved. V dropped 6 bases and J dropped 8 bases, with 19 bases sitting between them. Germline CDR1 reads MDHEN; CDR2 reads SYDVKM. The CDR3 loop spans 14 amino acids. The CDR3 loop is CASRDRQGSTEAFF. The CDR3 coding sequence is TGTGCCAGCAGGGATAGACAAGGGAGTACCGAAGCTTTCTTT.

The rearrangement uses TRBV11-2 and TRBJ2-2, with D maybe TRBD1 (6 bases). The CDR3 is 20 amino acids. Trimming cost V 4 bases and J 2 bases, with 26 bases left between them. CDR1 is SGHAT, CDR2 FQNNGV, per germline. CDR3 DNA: TGTGCCAGCAGCTCTTTGATGCGGCAAGGGGGATCTCCCAACACCGGGGAGCTGTTTTTT. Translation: CASSSLMRQGGSPNTGELFF.

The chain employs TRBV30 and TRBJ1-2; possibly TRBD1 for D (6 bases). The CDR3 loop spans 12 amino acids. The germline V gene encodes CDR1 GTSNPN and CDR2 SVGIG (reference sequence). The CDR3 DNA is TGTACCTCAGGGGTGGTATTCGTTGGCTACACCTTC. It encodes CTSGVVFVGYTF.

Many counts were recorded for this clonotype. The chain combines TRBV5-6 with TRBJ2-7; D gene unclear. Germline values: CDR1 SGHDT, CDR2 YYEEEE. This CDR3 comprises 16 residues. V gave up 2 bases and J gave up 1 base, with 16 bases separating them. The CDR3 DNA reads TGTGCCAGCAGCTTCGGGCTGGCGGACCTATCCTACGAGCAGTACTTC. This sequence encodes CASSFGLADLSYEQYF.

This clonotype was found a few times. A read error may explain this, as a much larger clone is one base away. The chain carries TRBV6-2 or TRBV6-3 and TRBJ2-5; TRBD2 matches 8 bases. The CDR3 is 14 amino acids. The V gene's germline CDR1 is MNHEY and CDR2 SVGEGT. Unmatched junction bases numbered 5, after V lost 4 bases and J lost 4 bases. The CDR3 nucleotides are TGTGCCAGCAGTTCGGGAGGGAGAATAGAGACCCAGTACTTC. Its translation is CASSSGGRIETQYF.

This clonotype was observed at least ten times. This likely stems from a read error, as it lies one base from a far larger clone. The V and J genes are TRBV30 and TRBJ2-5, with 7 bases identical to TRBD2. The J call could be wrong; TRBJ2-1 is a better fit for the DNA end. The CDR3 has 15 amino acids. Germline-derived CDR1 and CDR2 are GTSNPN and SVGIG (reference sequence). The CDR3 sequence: CAWSVKSAGIQEQFF. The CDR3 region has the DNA TGTGCCTGGAGTGTAAAATCAGCGGGAATTCAGGAGCAGTTCTTC.

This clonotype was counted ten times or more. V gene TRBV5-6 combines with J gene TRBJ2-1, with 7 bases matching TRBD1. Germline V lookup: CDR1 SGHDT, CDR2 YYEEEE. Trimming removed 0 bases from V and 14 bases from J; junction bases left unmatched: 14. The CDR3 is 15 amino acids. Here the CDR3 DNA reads TGTGCCAGCAGCTTGGTTGGGGTCGGACAGGCGGTGGAGTTCTTC. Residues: CASSLVGVGQAVEFF. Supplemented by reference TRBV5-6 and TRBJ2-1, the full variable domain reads DAGVTQSPTHLIKTRGQQVTLRCSPKSGHDTVSWYQQALGQGPQFIFQYYEEEERQRGNFPDRFSGHQFPNYSSELNVNALLLGDSALYLCASSLVGVGQAVEFFGPGTRLTVL.

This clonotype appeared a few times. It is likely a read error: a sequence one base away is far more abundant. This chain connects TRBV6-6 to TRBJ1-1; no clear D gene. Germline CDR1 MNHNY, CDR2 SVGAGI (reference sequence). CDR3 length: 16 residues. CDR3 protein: CASIYSSGRMNTEAFF. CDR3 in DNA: TGTGCCAGCATTTACTCGTCGGGCAGGATGAACACTGAAGCTTTCTTT.

DNA of the CDR3: TGCGCCAGCAGAGACAGGGGGCGAGGAGGCTACACCTTC. Its protein is CASRDRGRGGYTF. V is TRBV5-1 and J is TRBJ1-2; 10 bases align to TRBD1. Germline loops: CDR1 SGHRS, CDR2 YFSETQ. Losses at the gene ends were 5 bases for V and 8 bases for J; bases not matched to a gene: 6. The CDR3 totals 13 residues.

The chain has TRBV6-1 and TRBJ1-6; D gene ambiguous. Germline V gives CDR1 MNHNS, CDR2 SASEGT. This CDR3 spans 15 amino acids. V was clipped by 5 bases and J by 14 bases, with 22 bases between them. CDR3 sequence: CASSRLGPFLVSLHF. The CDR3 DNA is TGTGCCAGCAGTCGCCTAGGCCCTTTTCTTGTATCCCTCCACTTT.

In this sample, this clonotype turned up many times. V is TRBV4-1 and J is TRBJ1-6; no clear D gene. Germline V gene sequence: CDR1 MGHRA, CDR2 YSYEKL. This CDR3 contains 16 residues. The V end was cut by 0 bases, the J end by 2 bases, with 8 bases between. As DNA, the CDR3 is TGCGCCAGCAGCCAAGAACTACCCCCCTATAATTCACCCCTCCACTTT. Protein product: CASSQELPPYNSPLHF.

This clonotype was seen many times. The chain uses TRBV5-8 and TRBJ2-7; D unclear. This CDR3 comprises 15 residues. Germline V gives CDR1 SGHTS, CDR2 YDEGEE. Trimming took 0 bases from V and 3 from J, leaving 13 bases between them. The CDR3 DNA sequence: TGTGCCAGCAGCTTGGCGCCAGGCTACCTCTACGAGCAGTACTTC. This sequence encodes CASSLAPGYLYEQYF. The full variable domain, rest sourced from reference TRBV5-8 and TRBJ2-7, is EAGVTQSPTHLIKTRGQQATLRCSPISGHTSVYWYQQALGLGLQFLLWYDEGEERNRGNFPPRFSGRQFPNYSSELNVNALELEDSALYLCASSLAPGYLYEQYFGPGTRLTVT.

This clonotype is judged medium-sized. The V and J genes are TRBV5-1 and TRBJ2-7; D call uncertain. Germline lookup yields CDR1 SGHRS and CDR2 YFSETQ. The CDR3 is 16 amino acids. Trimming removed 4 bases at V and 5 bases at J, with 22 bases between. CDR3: CASSINQDNVYNEQYF. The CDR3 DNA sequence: TGCGCCAGCAGCATAAATCAGGATAACGTCTACAACGAGCAGTACTTC.

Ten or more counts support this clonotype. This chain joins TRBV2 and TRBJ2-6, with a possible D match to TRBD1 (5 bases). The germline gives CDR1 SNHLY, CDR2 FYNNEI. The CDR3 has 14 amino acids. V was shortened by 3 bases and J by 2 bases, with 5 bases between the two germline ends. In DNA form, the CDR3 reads TGTGCCAGCAGTGACAGGGCTGGGGCCAACGTCCTGACTTTC. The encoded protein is CASSDRAGANVLTF.

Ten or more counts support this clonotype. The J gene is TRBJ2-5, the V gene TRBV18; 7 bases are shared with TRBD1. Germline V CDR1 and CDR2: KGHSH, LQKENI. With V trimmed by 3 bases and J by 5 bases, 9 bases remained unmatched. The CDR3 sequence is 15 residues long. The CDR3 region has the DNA TGTGCCAGCTCACCTAGACAGGGAAGGGACGAGACCCAGTACTTC. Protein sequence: CASSPRQGRDETQYF.

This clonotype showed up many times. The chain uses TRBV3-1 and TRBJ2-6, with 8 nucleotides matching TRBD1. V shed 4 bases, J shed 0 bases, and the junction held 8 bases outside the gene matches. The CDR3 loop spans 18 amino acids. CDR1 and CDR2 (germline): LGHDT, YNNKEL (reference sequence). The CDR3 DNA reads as TGTGCCAGCAGCCCACGGACAGGGCAAGCCTCTGGGGCCAACGTCCTGACTTTC. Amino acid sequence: CASSPRTGQASGANVLTF.

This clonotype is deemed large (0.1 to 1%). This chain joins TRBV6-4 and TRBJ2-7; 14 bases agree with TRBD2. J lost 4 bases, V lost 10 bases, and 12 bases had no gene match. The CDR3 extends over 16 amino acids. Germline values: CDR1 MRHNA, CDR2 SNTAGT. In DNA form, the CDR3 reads TGTGCCACCGACCGGGGACTAGCGGGAGCGGAGTACGAGCAGTACTTC. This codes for CATDRGLAGAEYEQYF.

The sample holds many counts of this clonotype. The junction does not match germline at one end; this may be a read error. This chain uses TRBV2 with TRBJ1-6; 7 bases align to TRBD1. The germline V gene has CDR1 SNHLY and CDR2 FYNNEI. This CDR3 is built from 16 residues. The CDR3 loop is CASSLTGQSYNSPPHF. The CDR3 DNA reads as TGTGCCAGCTCACTGACAGGGCAATCCTATAATTCACCCCCCCACTTT.

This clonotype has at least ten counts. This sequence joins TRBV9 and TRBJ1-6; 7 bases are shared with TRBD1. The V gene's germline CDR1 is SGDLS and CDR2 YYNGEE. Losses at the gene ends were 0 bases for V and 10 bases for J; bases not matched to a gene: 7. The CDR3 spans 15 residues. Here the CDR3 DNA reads TGTGCCAGCAGCGTAGCTTTAGGGGGCGGATCACCCCTCCACTTT. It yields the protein CASSVALGGGSPLHF.

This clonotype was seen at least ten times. CDR3: CASSEGTGARAFF. CDR3 sequence (DNA): TGCGCCAGCAGCGAAGGGACAGGGGCGCGAGCTTTCTTT. The genes are TRBV5-1 and TRBJ1-1; TRBD1 matches at 10 bases. V shed 4 bases and J 10 bases; nucleotides not matched to a gene: 7. This CDR3 has 13 residues. Germline CDR1 reads SGHRS; CDR2 reads YFSETQ.

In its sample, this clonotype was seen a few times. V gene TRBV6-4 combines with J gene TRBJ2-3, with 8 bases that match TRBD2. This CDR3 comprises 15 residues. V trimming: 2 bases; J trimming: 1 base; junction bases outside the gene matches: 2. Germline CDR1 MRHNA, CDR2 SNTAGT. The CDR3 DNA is TGTGCCAGCAGTGACGGAGCGGGGGGCACAGATACGCAGTATTTT. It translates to CASSDGAGGTDTQYF.

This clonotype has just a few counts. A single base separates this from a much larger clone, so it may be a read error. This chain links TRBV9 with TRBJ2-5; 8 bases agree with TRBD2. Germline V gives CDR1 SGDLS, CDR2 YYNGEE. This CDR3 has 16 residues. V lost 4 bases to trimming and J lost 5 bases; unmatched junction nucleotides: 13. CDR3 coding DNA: TGTGCCAGCAGCTCCTGGGCGGGAGGTGGGGGGGAGACCCAGTACTTC. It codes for CASSSWAGGGGETQYF.

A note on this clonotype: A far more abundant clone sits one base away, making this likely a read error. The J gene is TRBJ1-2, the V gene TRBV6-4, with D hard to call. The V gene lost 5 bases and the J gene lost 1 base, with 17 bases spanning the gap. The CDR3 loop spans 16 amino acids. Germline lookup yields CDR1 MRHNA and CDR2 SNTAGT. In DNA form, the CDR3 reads TGTGCCAGCAGTTCTCTCCCGGGAAAGGGTAACTATGGCTACACCTTC. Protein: CASSSLPGKGNYGYTF.

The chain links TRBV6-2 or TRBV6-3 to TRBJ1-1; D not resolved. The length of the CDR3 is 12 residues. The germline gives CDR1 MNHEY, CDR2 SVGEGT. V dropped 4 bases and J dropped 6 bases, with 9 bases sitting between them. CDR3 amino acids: CASSFTVAEAFF. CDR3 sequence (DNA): TGTGCCAGCAGTTTTACAGTAGCTGAAGCTTTCTTT.

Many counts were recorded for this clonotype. CDR3 in DNA: TGTGCCAGCAGTTTAAGGGGGGCCACTGAAGCTTTCTTT. This translates into CASSLRGATEAFF. V usage is TRBV12-3 or TRBV12-4 and J usage is TRBJ1-1; the D gene is possibly TRBD1 (6 bases). The CDR3 sequence is 13 residues long. Deletions cut 2 bases from V and 4 bases from J, with 8 bases between.